This T cell receptor beta chain was sequenced in a study of cytomegalovirus exposure and HLA in healthy donors. Study overall: Later, an analysis reported that the 95 to 150 validation repertoires had used the same platform as the 550 to 750 first-cohort repertoires.

Measured with immunoSEQ multiplex PCR; TCRdb has only the in-frame clones, and not every one. The table has 150,000 to 200,000 clones, 81% seen once. After removal of 6 bases from V and 7 bases from J, the junction contained 19 bases not matched to a gene. This CDR3 is built from 20 residues. Germline assignment: CDR1 SNHLY and CDR2 FYNNEI. The chain has TRBV2 and TRBJ2-2, with 14 bases matching TRBD2. What was sequenced was PBMCs. This TCR was recovered from a woman aged 30 to 39 in good health and CMV-seronegative. In nucleotides, the CDR3 is TGTGCCAGCAGGTCGCCGACAGTCTCGACTAGCGGGAGGGCCGTCGGGGAGCTGTTTTTT. Its translation: CASRSPTVSTSGRAVGELFF.